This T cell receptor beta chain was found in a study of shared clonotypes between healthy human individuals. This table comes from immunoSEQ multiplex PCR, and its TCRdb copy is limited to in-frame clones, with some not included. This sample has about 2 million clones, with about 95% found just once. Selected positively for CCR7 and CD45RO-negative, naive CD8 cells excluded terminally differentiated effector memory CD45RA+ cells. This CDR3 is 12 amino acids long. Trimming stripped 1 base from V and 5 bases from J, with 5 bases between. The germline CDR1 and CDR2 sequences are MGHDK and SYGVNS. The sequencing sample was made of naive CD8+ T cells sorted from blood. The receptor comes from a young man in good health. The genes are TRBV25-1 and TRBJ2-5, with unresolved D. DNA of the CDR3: TGTGCCAGCAGTGAATTCCCCGAGACCCAGTACTTC. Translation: CASSEFPETQYF.